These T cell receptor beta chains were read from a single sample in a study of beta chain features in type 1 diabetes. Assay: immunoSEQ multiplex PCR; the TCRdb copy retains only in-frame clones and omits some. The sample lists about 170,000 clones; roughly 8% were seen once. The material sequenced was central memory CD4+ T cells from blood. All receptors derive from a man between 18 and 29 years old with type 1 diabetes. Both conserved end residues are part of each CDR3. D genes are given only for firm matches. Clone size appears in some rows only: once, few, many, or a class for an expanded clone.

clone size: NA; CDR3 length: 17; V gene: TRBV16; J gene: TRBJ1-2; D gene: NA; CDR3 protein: CASSQLWQNTPNYGYTF; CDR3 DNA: TGTGCCAGCAGCCAATTGTGGCAGAACACACCTAACTATGGCTACACCTTC
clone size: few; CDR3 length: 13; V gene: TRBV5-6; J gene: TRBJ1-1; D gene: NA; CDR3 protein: CASSPDFNTEAFF; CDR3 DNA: TGTGCCAGCAGTCCGGACTTTAACACTGAAGCTTTCTTT
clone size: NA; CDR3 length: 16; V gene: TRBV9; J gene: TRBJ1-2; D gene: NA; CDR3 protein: CASSVDIAGVSEGYTF; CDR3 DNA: TGTGCCAGCAGCGTAGACATCGCCGGGGTGTCGGAGGGCTACACCTTC
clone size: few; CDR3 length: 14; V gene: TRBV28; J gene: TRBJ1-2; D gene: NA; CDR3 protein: CASSFPDSLNGYTF; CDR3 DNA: TGTGCCAGCAGTTTTCCTGACAGCTTAAACGGCTACACCTTC
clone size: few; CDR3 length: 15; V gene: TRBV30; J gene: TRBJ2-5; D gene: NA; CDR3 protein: CAWSDGGGRRETQYF; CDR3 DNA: TGTGCCTGGAGTGACGGGGGCGGGAGACGAGAGACCCAGTACTTC
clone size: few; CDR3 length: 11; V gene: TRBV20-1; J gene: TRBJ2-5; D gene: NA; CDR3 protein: CSLDLGETQYF; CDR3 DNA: TGCAGTCTAGACTTGGGAGAGACCCAGTACTTC
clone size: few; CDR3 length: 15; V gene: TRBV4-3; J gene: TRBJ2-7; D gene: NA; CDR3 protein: CASSQEINPSYEQYF; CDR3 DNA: TGCGCCAGCAGCCAAGAGATTAATCCCTCCTACGAGCAGTACTTC
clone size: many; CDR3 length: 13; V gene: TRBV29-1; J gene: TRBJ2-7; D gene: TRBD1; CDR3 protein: CSVTGTGAHEQYF; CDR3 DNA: TGCAGCGTCACCGGGACAGGGGCCCACGAGCAGTACTTC
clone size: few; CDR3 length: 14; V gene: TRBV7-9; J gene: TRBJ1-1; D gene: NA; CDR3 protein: CASSLEWSNTEAFF; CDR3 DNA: TGTGCCAGCAGCTTAGAATGGAGTAACACTGAAGCTTTCTTT
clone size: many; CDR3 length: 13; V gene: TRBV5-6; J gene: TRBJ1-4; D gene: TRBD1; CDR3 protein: CASSWDRNEKLFF; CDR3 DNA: TGTGCCAGCAGCTGGGACAGGAATGAAAAACTGTTTTTT
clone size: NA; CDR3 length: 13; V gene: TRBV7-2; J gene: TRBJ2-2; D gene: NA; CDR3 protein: CASSMRDTGELFF; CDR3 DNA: TGTGCCAGCAGCATGAGGGACACCGGGGAGCTGTTTTTT
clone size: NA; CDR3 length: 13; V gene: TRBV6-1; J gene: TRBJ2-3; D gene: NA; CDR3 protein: CASSPTGSDTQYF; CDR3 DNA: TGTGCCAGCAGCCCGACAGGATCGGATACGCAGTATTTT
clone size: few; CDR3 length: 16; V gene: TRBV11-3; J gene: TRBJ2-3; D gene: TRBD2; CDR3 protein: CASSTRLAGGLDTQYF; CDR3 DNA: TGTGCCAGCAGCACACGACTAGCGGGAGGGCTCGATACGCAGTATTTT
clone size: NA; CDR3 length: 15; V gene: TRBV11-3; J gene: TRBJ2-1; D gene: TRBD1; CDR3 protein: CASSLEQGDYNEQFF; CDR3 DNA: TGTGCCAGCAGCTTAGAGCAGGGGGACTACAATGAGCAGTTCTTC
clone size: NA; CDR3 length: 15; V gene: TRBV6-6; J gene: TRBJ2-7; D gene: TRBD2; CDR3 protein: CASSSPAGGGYEQYF; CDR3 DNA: TGTGCCAGCAGCTCCCCGGCGGGGGGGGGATACGAGCAGTACTTC
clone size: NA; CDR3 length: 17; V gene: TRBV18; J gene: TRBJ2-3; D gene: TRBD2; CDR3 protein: CASSRAGLEVGTDTQYF; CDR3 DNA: TGTGCCAGCTCACGTGCGGGACTAGAGGTGGGGACCGATACGCAGTATTTT
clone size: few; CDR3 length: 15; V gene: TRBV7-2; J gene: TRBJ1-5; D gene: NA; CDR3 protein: CASSPQQGASQPQHF; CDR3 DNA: TGTGCCAGCAGCCCCCAGCAGGGTGCGAGTCAGCCCCAGCATTTT